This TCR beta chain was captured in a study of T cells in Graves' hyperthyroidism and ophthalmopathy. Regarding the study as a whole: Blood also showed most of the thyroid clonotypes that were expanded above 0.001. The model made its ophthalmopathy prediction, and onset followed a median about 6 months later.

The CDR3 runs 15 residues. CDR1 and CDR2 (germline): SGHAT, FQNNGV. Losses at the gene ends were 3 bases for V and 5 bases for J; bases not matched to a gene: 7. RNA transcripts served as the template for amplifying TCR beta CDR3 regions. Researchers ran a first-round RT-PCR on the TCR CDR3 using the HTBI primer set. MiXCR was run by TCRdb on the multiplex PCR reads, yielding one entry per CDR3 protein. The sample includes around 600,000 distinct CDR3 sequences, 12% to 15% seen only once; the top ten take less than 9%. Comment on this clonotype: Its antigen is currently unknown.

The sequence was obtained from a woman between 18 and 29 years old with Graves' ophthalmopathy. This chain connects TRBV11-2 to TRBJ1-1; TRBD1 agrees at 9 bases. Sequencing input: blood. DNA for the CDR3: TGTGCCAGCAGCTTTAACAGGGGGCTGGGGACTGAAGCTTTCTTT. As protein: CASSFNRGLGTEAFF.